A single sample gave rise to the 27 T cell receptor beta chains below, sequenced in a study of T cell changes during pregnancy in multiple sclerosis. TCRdb's copy holds only in-frame clones and misses some; the assay was immunoSEQ multiplex PCR. The sample yields about 53,000 clones, around 90% seen once. Material: CD8+ T cells from peripheral blood mononuclear cells, obtained before pregnancy. The receptor source for this set is a female donor with multiple sclerosis, enrolled in a pregnancy study.

The rearrangement links TRBV30 to TRBJ1-1; D gene unclear. The CDR3 sequence is 13 residues long. Germline lookup yields CDR1 GTSNPN and CDR2 SVGIG (reference sequence). With 1 base removed from V and 6 bases from J, the gap between germline ends came to 12 bases. The CDR3 protein is CAWSASSWAEAFF. The CDR3 DNA sequence: TGTGCCTGGAGTGCTAGCAGTTGGGCTGAAGCTTTCTTT.

This clone was detected only a few times. V is TRBV9 and J is TRBJ1-3; no reliable D call. Germline V gives CDR1 SGDLS, CDR2 YYNGEE. Trimming cost V 4 bases and J 2 bases, with 4 bases left between them. The CDR3 is made up of 12 amino acids. CDR3 coding DNA: TGTGCCAGCAGCCCTCCTGGAAACACCATATATTTT. It specifies CASSPPGNTIYF.

The chain employs TRBV27 and TRBJ2-1, with D perhaps matching TRBD1 (6 bases). Germline values: CDR1 MNHEY, CDR2 SMNVEV (reference sequence). V lost 4 bases and J 6 bases, leaving 13 bases between the germline ends. There are 14 residues in the CDR3. The CDR3 loop is CASSSLDRSNEQFF. The DNA of the CDR3 is TGTGCCAGCAGTTCCCTCGACAGGAGCAATGAGCAGTTCTTC.

The chain has TRBV10-1 and TRBJ2-6, with D unclear. The CDR3 has 18 residues. The germline V gene has CDR1 WNHNN and CDR2 SYGVQD (reference sequence). Trimming left V 3 bases short and J 5 bases short, with 20 bases between. CDR3 loop: CASSEKLRAQSRANVLTF. CDR3 bases: TGCGCCAGCAGTGAAAAACTAAGAGCACAAAGTCGGGCCAACGTCCTGACTTTC.

The chain is built from TRBV27 and TRBJ2-1; maybe TRBD2 (6 bases). The CDR3 contains 11 residues. Germline V gene lookup returns CDR1 MNHEY and CDR2 SMNVEV (reference sequence). V was clipped by 7 bases and J by 8 bases, with 9 bases between them. The CDR3 sequence is CASIWGDEQFF. CDR3 DNA sequence: TGTGCCAGCATCTGGGGGGATGAGCAGTTCTTC.

The rearrangement links TRBV15 to TRBJ2-2, with a tentative D call TRBD2 (5 bases). Germline-derived CDR1 and CDR2 are LNHNV and YYDKDF (reference sequence). Trimming stripped 8 bases from V and 1 base from J, with 8 bases between. The CDR3 spans 13 residues. As DNA, the CDR3 is TGTGCCACCCGGGCGGGGAACACCGGGGAGCTGTTTTTT. Translation gives CATRAGNTGELFF.

This clone occurred once. The chain recombines TRBV6-5 with TRBJ2-2, with D possibly matching TRBD1 (5 bases). CDR1 and CDR2 (germline): MNHEY, SVGAGI. Between the trimmed V and J ends, which lost 1 base and 1 base, there was a span of 7 bases. CDR3 length: 15 amino acids. The CDR3 DNA reads as TGTGCCAGCAGTTACTGGCAGGGGAACACCGGGGAGCTGTTTTTT. It translates to CASSYWQGNTGELFF.

V is TRBV15 and J is TRBJ2-1; tentative D call: TRBD1 (6 bases). The CDR3 totals 17 residues. The germline V and J ends were trimmed by 1 base and 0 bases, with 13 bases remaining between them. CDR1 and CDR2 from the germline V gene are LNHNV and YYDKDF (reference sequence). CDR3 in amino acids: CATSRVPPGASYNEQFF. The CDR3 DNA sequence: TGTGCCACCAGCAGAGTGCCCCCAGGGGCCTCCTACAATGAGCAGTTCTTC.

V and J are TRBV18 and TRBJ1-6; 10 nucleotides line up with TRBD1. This CDR3 spans 17 amino acids. Germline values: CDR1 KGHSH, CDR2 LQKENI. The ends lost 3 bases at V and 8 bases at J; junction bases unmatched: 10. The CDR3 protein is CASSPQETGGFYSPLHF. CDR3 DNA sequence: TGTGCCAGCTCACCCCAGGAGACAGGGGGCTTCTATTCACCCCTCCACTTT.

This chain links TRBV4-2 with TRBJ1-4, with TRBD1 matching over 8 bases. The germline gives CDR1 LGHNA, CDR2 YNFKEQ. The CDR3 is made up of 15 amino acids. V gave up 4 bases and J gave up 8 bases; unmatched junction bases: 9. CDR3 sequence reads: CASSRTTGDGEKLFF. The CDR3 DNA reads as TGTGCCAGCAGCCGGACGACAGGGGATGGGGAAAAACTGTTTTTT.

The V gene is TRBV6-5, the J gene TRBJ2-1, with 7 bases aligning to TRBD2. CDR1 is MNHEY and CDR2 is SVGAGI in the germline V gene. This CDR3 spans 13 amino acids. V trimming: 2 bases; J trimming: 10 bases; junction bases outside the gene matches: 5. This CDR3 reads CASSYGGGGEQFF. The DNA for the CDR3 is TGTGCCAGCAGTTACGGCGGGGGAGGGGAGCAGTTCTTC.

The genes are TRBV10-3 and TRBJ2-7; 7 nucleotides line up with TRBD2. The CDR3 length is 15 residues. The V and J ends lost 5 bases and 1 base, in that order; junction bases with no gene match: 8. Looked up from germline, CDR1 is ENHRY and CDR2 is SYGVKD. CDR3: CAISTTSPESYEQYF. CDR3 DNA: TGTGCCATCAGTACGACTAGCCCAGAATCCTACGAGCAGTACTTC.

The sample holds one count of this clone. This chain joins TRBV15 and TRBJ2-1, with TRBD1 matching 11 bases. Per the germline V gene, CDR1 is LNHNV and CDR2 is YYDKDF (reference sequence). The V segment lost 5 bases and the J segment 7 bases; nucleotides outside the gene matches: 10. CDR3 length equals 16 residues. CDR3 sequence reads: CATSPWGGTGGNEQFF. CDR3 DNA sequence: TGTGCCACCAGCCCCTGGGGGGGGACAGGGGGGAATGAGCAGTTCTTC.

The rearrangement uses TRBV7-9 and TRBJ1-6, with D tentatively TRBD1 (6 bases). Deletions cut 4 bases from V and 6 bases from J, with 10 bases between. The germline V gene has CDR1 SEHNR and CDR2 FQNEAQ (reference sequence). CDR3 size: 14 residues. The CDR3 loop reads CASSWTESNSPLHF. The CDR3 DNA sequence: TGTGCCAGCAGCTGGACAGAAAGTAATTCACCCCTCCACTTT.

This chain links TRBV9 with TRBJ1-6, with 7 bases matching TRBD1. The CDR3 has 15 amino acids. Germline V CDR1 and CDR2: SGDLS, YYNGEE. J was trimmed by 7 bases and V by 4 bases; bases with no gene match: 8. In DNA, the CDR3 is TGTGCCAGCAGCTCCGCCGGGACAGCCAATTCACCCCTCCACTTT. It specifies CASSSAGTANSPLHF.

V gene TRBV5-6 combines with J gene TRBJ2-1; D perhaps matches TRBD1 (6 bases). The CDR3 is made up of 12 amino acids. V was cut by 2 bases and J by 7 bases, with 7 bases left in between. Per germline, CDR1 SGHDT and CDR2 YYEEEE. The CDR3 spells CASSLQGNEQFF. The CDR3 DNA follows: TGTGCCAGCAGCTTACAGGGAAATGAGCAGTTCTTC.

The chain is built from TRBV27 and TRBJ1-5; no clear D gene. CDR3 length: 15 amino acids. The V end lost 7 bases, the J end lost 2 bases, and 15 bases lay between the germline ends. Germline CDR1 MNHEY, CDR2 SMNVEV (reference sequence). The chain's CDR3 is CASNPLKAGNQPQHF. The CDR3 nucleotides are TGTGCCAGCAATCCCCTCAAAGCGGGCAATCAGCCCCAGCATTTT.

The V gene is TRBV13, the J gene TRBJ1-2; no clear D. This CDR3 spans 13 amino acids. V shed 0 bases and J shed 8 bases, with 10 bases lying between them. Germline V gene data show CDR1 as PRHDT and CDR2 as FYEKMQ (reference sequence). The CDR3: CASSLGPRVGYTF. Written as DNA, the CDR3 is TGTGCCAGCAGCTTAGGCCCACGGGTGGGCTACACCTTC.

The chain links TRBV5-4 to TRBJ1-6, with D tentatively TRBD1 (6 bases). From germline, CDR1 is SGHNT and CDR2 YYREEE (reference sequence). Trimming removed 6 bases from V and 6 bases from J, with 10 bases in between. This CDR3 contains 13 residues. The chain's CDR3 is CASTQGSNSPLHF. The CDR3 DNA follows: TGTGCCAGCACCCAGGGGAGTAATTCACCCCTCCACTTT.

The CDR3 DNA sequence: TGTGCCAGCAAAGCCGGGACAGAAGCTTTCTTT. It encodes CASKAGTEAFF. J is TRBJ1-1 and V is TRBV27; tentative D call: TRBD1 (6 bases). The CDR3 totals 11 residues. Germline lookup yields CDR1 MNHEY and CDR2 SMNVEV (reference sequence). V lost 7 bases, J lost 8 bases, and 11 bases lay in between.

This clone appeared once. The V call is TRBV7-8, the J call TRBJ2-7; possible D gene TRBD1, 8 bases. Germline assignment: CDR1 SGHVS and CDR2 FQNEAQ. V lost 1 base, J lost 4 bases, and 14 bases lay in between. The CDR3 runs to 15 residues. The CDR3 region is CASSLDRGGPYEQYF. The CDR3, as DNA: TGTGCCAGCAGCTTAGACAGGGGGGGCCCATACGAGCAGTACTTC. The whole variable domain, filled in from reference TRBV7-8 and TRBJ2-7, reads GAGVSQSPRYKVAKRGQDVALRCDPISGHVSLFWYQQALGQGPEFLTYFQNEAQLDKSGLPSDRFFAERPEGSVSTLKIQRTQQEDSAVYLCASSLDRGGPYEQYFGPGTRLTVT.

V gene TRBV11-3 combines with J gene TRBJ2-3; TRBD2 agrees at 7 bases. CDR3 length: 14 amino acids. Germline values: CDR1 SGHNT, CDR2 YENEEA. The ends lost 6 bases at V and 10 bases at J; junction bases unmatched: 13. This chain's CDR3 is CASSGRGGTQAQYF. In DNA form, the CDR3 reads TGTGCCAGCAGTGGGAGGGGTGGGACTCAGGCGCAGTATTTT.

The chain employs TRBV27 and TRBJ2-3, with a possible D match to TRBD2 (5 bases). Germline CDR1 MNHEY, CDR2 SMNVEV (reference sequence). This CDR3 contains 15 residues. V was pared by 4 bases and J by 1 base, with 12 bases between. The CDR3 loop is CASSSGYSGTDTQYF. The DNA for the CDR3 is TGTGCCAGCAGTTCGGGATATTCGGGCACAGATACGCAGTATTTT.

J is TRBJ2-7 and V is TRBV19; 9 bases fit TRBD1. This CDR3 is built from 12 residues. Germline V gives CDR1 LNHDA, CDR2 SQIVND (reference sequence). V dropped 11 bases and J dropped 5; count of bases not matched to a gene: 7. This CDR3 is CAATGQGNEQYF. In DNA, the CDR3 is TGTGCCGCTACGGGACAGGGAAACGAGCAGTACTTC.

This chain links TRBV27 with TRBJ2-7, with D maybe TRBD2 (7 bases). The germline V gene encodes CDR1 MNHEY and CDR2 SMNVEV (reference sequence). This CDR3 region has 15 residues. The V gene lost 8 bases and the J gene lost 1 base, with 18 bases spanning the gap. The DNA of the CDR3 is TGTGCCAGCTCCACCGGGGGGCCCGAGTCCTACGAGCAGTACTTC. Its protein is CASSTGGPESYEQYF.

The chain is built from TRBV10-2 and TRBJ2-7, with 13 nucleotides matching TRBD2. Unmatched junction bases numbered 9, after V lost 7 bases and J lost 3 bases. CDR1 is WSHSY and CDR2 is SAAADI in the germline V gene. The CDR3 spans 16 residues. The CDR3 spells CASTQPGTSGIYEQYF. The CDR3 nucleotides read TGCGCCAGCACCCAACCCGGGACTAGCGGGATCTACGAGCAGTACTTC.

The chain combines TRBV9 with TRBJ1-1; D call uncertain. Per the germline V gene, CDR1 is SGDLS and CDR2 is YYNGEE. V shed 3 bases and J shed 1 base, with 7 bases lying between them. This CDR3 comprises 13 residues. The CDR3 is CASSAAQNTEAFF. The CDR3 DNA reads TGTGCCAGCAGCGCCGCACAGAACACTGAAGCTTTCTTT.